The next 30 T cell receptor beta chains were all read from a single sample in a study of blood T cell repertoires in COVID-19. The protocol was immunoSEQ multiplex PCR, while the TCRdb copy is restricted to in-frame clones and leaves out a portion. The sample shows about 50,000 clones, approximately 89% of them seen only once. Sequenced material: peripheral blood. The receptors were gathered from a man older than 75 with active or convalescent COVID-19.

The V and J genes are TRBV28 and TRBJ1-4, with D unclear. This CDR3 is 11 amino acids long. The V and J ends lost 1 base and 9 bases respectively, with 3 bases between them. Germline lookup yields CDR1 MDHEN and CDR2 SYDVKM. CDR3 nucleotide sequence: TGTGCCAGCAGTTTATCTCAAAAACTGTTTTTT. This sequence encodes CASSLSQKLFF.

The rearrangement links TRBV2 to TRBJ1-4; TRBD1 matches 9 bases. V gave up 5 bases and J gave up 3 bases; unmatched junction bases: 7. In germline, CDR1 is SNHLY, CDR2 FYNNEI. The CDR3 consists of 16 residues. CDR3 sequence reads: CASSHRQGVSNEKLFF. CDR3 in DNA: TGTGCCAGCAGTCACAGACAGGGGGTGTCTAATGAAAAACTGTTTTTT.

The genes are TRBV7-9 and TRBJ2-3, with D hard to call. V was cut by 1 base and J by 1 base, with 3 bases left in between. CDR1 is SEHNR and CDR2 is FQNEAQ in the germline V gene (reference sequence). The CDR3 covers 13 residues. CDR3 residues: CASSLVGTDTQYF. The CDR3 bases are TGTGCCAGCAGCTTAGTCGGCACAGATACGCAGTATTTT.

The chain combines TRBV28 with TRBJ1-2; a weak D match, TRBD1 (5 bases). Germline-derived CDR1 and CDR2 are MDHEN and SYDVKM. V lost 6 bases and J lost 1, with 18 bases in between. The CDR3 length is 16 residues. The CDR3 DNA is TGTGCCAGCAGCCGCAGTATAGGGGTTGGTAACTATGGCTACACCTTC. The encoded protein is CASSRSIGVGNYGYTF.

This clone was detected once. CDR3: CASSRTEDSYEQYF. DNA for the CDR3: TGTGCCAGCAGTAGGACGGAGGATTCCTACGAGCAGTACTTC. The chain uses TRBV27 and TRBJ2-7; D is perhaps TRBD2 (5 bases). This CDR3 region has 14 residues. The germline V gene encodes CDR1 MNHEY and CDR2 SMNVEV (reference sequence). Trimming took 5 bases from V and 1 from J, leaving 12 bases between them.

V gene TRBV29-1 combines with J gene TRBJ2-5; TRBD1 might be the D (6 bases). Germline CDR1 is SQVTM and CDR2 is ANQGSEA. The CDR3 is made up of 15 amino acids. Trimming shortened V by 7 bases and J by 2 bases, and 20 bases separated the two germline ends. The CDR3 is CSARAGASTQETQYF. For the CDR3, the DNA is TGCAGCGCCCGTGCAGGGGCGTCGACTCAAGAGACCCAGTACTTC.

The chain carries TRBV5-8 and TRBJ2-1, with D maybe TRBD1 (6 bases). The CDR3 covers 14 residues. CDR1 is SGHTS and CDR2 is YDEGEE in the germline V gene. V was shortened by 3 bases and J by 10 bases, with 17 bases between the two germline ends. The CDR3 here is CASSWAGGTWEQFF. CDR3 sequence (DNA): TGTGCCAGCAGCTGGGCGGGTGGGACATGGGAGCAGTTCTTC.

J is TRBJ1-1 and V is TRBV28; 9 bases are a match to TRBD1. The junction had 13 bases not matched to a gene; V was cut back by 5 bases and J by 6 bases. The CDR3 consists of 16 residues. Per germline, CDR1 MDHEN and CDR2 SYDVKM. Here the CDR3 DNA reads TGTGCCAGCAGTCCCCCGGACAGGGGTTTAATCTCTGAAGCTTTCTTT. Residues: CASSPPDRGLISEAFF.

V gene TRBV5-1 combines with J gene TRBJ1-5; 10 nucleotides line up with TRBD1. The CDR3 spans 15 residues. The ends lost 2 bases at V and 8 bases at J; junction bases unmatched: 7. Germline V gives CDR1 SGHRS, CDR2 YFSETQ. In DNA, the CDR3 is TGCGCCAGCAGCTTAACCCCGGGACAGGGGAAGCCCCAGCATTTT. This gives the protein CASSLTPGQGKPQHF.

This clone was seen more than once but under ten times. The chain carries TRBV5-1 and TRBJ1-1; 10 bases map to TRBD1. V lost 0 bases and J lost 1; bases outside the gene matches: 3. The CDR3 totals 16 residues. Per germline, CDR1 SGHRS and CDR2 YFSETQ. For the CDR3, the DNA is TGCGCCAGCAGCTTGGGTTGGACAGGGGGGAACACTGAAGCTTTCTTT. This sequence encodes CASSLGWTGGNTEAFF.

This rearrangement joins TRBV6-5 to TRBJ1-1, with 8 bases aligning to TRBD1. Trimming cost V 0 bases and J 1 base; bases outside gene matches: 1. The length of the CDR3 is 15 residues. The germline V gene has CDR1 MNHEY and CDR2 SVGAGI. The CDR3 DNA reads as TGTGCCAGCAGTTACTCGACAGGGGCGAACACTGAAGCTTTCTTT. This codes for CASSYSTGANTEAFF.

The chain recombines TRBV11-2 with TRBJ1-5; D is possibly TRBD1 (5 bases). CDR3 length: 15 amino acids. CDR1 and CDR2 from the germline V gene are SGHAT and FQNNGV. Trimming took 4 bases from V and 0 from J, leaving 10 bases between them. Written as DNA, the CDR3 is TGTGCCAGCAGCTATGGACACCCTAGCAATCAGCCCCAGCATTTT. It yields the protein CASSYGHPSNQPQHF.

Here the CDR3 DNA reads TGTGCCAGTAGACCCCTAGCGGGTGCTTCCTACAATGAGCAGTTCTTC. Its protein is CASRPLAGASYNEQFF. The chain recombines TRBV19 with TRBJ2-1, with 8 bases aligning to TRBD2. The CDR3 contains 16 residues. After removal of 6 bases from V and 1 base from J, the junction contained 8 bases not matched to a gene. Germline lookup yields CDR1 LNHDA and CDR2 SQIVND (reference sequence).

A few counts support this clone. J is TRBJ2-7 and V is TRBV28; D might be TRBD1 (5 bases). V dropped 1 base and J dropped 0 bases, with 10 bases sitting between them. The CDR3 covers 15 residues. Germline V gives CDR1 MDHEN, CDR2 SYDVKM. The CDR3 loop reads CASSLLTGSSYEQYF. CDR3 nucleotides: TGTGCCAGCAGTTTATTAACAGGAAGCTCCTACGAGCAGTACTTC.

The V call is TRBV12-5, the J call TRBJ2-2; TRBD2 matches 8 bases. The CDR3 covers 16 residues. V shed 0 bases and J 7 bases; nucleotides not matched to a gene: 7. Germline-derived CDR1 and CDR2 are LGHNT and FRNRAP. The CDR3 sequence is CASGLVLGLEVGELFF. The DNA for the CDR3 is TGTGCTAGTGGTTTGGTACTGGGACTAGAAGTCGGGGAGCTGTTTTTT.

This chain joins TRBV7-8 and TRBJ1-1; the match to TRBD1 covers 7 bases. CDR1 and CDR2 (germline): SGHVS, FQNEAQ. The CDR3 spans 12 residues. V dropped 5 bases and J dropped 5; count of bases not matched to a gene: 2. The CDR3 DNA is TGTGCCAGCAGCCTCAGGGGGACTGAAGCTTTCTTT. It is translated as CASSLRGTEAFF.

This chain links TRBV28 with TRBJ1-2; D is unresolved. Germline V gene lookup returns CDR1 MDHEN and CDR2 SYDVKM. This CDR3 contains 13 residues. V lost 6 bases to trimming and J lost 6 bases, with 14 bases between them. The CDR3 here is CASSNPGLNGYTF. In nucleotides, the CDR3 is TGTGCCAGCAGCAATCCGGGGTTAAATGGCTACACCTTC.

This clone has more than one count but fewer than ten. The V and J genes are TRBV28 and TRBJ1-2; 9 nucleotides match TRBD1. The CDR3 is 15 residues long. The trim removed 5 bases at V and 4 bases at J, leaving 8 bases unmatched. In germline, CDR1 is MDHEN, CDR2 SYDVKM. The CDR3, as DNA: TGTGCCAGCAGTCGGCCGGGACAGGGATCCTATGGCTACACCTTC. Its protein product is CASSRPGQGSYGYTF.

The J gene is TRBJ1-1, the V gene TRBV29-1; 8 bases line up with TRBD1. V lost 5 bases, J lost 4 bases, and 3 bases stayed unmatched. Germline lookup yields CDR1 SQVTM and CDR2 ANQGSEA. The CDR3 sequence is 12 residues long. Here the CDR3 reads CSVSQGATEAFF. The CDR3 nucleotides are TGCAGCGTTTCGCAGGGGGCCACTGAAGCTTTCTTT.

The chain uses TRBV5-4 and TRBJ1-5; D possibly corresponds to TRBD1 (6 bases). Trimming cost V 0 bases and J 0 bases, with 7 bases left between them. The CDR3 sequence is 15 residues long. The germline V gene encodes CDR1 SGHNT and CDR2 YYREEE (reference sequence). The CDR3 DNA follows: TGTGCCAGCAGCTTGGGGGGGCTTAGCAATCAGCCCCAGCATTTT. It translates to CASSLGGLSNQPQHF.

The chain is built from TRBV5-4 and TRBJ2-3; 8 bases are a match to TRBD2. CDR1 and CDR2 from the germline V gene are SGHNT and YYREEE (reference sequence). This CDR3 is 15 amino acids long. Trimming at V came to 7 bases and at J to 2 bases, leaving 9 bases not matched to a gene. The CDR3 coding sequence is TGTGCCAGCGGGGCCCAGCGGGGGTCCACAGATACGCAGTATTTT. As protein: CASGAQRGSTDTQYF.

This chain connects TRBV30 to TRBJ1-6; 7 positions match TRBD1. After removal of 7 bases from V and 9 bases from J, the junction contained 9 bases not matched to a gene. The germline V gene encodes CDR1 GTSNPN and CDR2 SVGIG (reference sequence). This CDR3 spans 13 amino acids. The CDR3 DNA is TGTGCCTATAGACAGGGCCTAGGTTCACCCCTCCACTTT. Translated, it gives CAYRQGLGSPLHF.

This clone was seen just once. The rearrangement uses TRBV7-9 and TRBJ1-3; 9 positions agree with TRBD1. Germline CDR1 and CDR2: SEHNR and FQNEAQ (reference sequence). Unmatched junction bases numbered 6, after V lost 3 bases and J lost 0 bases. This CDR3 comprises 17 residues. The CDR3 protein is CASSFPSTGGSGNTIYF. The CDR3 nucleotides are TGTGCCAGCAGCTTTCCCTCGACAGGGGGCTCTGGAAACACCATATATTTT.

The gene calls are TRBV28 and TRBJ1-5; D gene unclear. With 10 bases removed from V and 1 base from J, the gap between germline ends came to 26 bases. Germline lookup yields CDR1 MDHEN and CDR2 SYDVKM. This CDR3 has 18 residues. DNA of the CDR3: TGTGCCACACACAGTTTGAGGGCGGAGGATATCAGCAATCAGCCCCAGCATTTT. Translation: CATHSLRAEDISNQPQHF.

The rearrangement uses TRBV30 and TRBJ1-3, with a possible D match to TRBD1 (5 bases). Germline V gene sequence: CDR1 GTSNPN, CDR2 SVGIG (reference sequence). Trimming cost V 5 bases and J 0 bases, with 8 bases left between them. CDR3 size: 13 residues. The CDR3 DNA sequence: TGTGCCTGGGCAGGGCACTCTGGAAACACCATATATTTT. It codes for CAWAGHSGNTIYF.

This clone came up once. V usage is TRBV27 and J usage is TRBJ1-1; TRBD1 agrees at 7 bases. J lost 7 bases, V lost 0 bases, and 8 bases had no gene match. Germline V gene lookup returns CDR1 MNHEY and CDR2 SMNVEV (reference sequence). The CDR3 runs 15 residues. CDR3 DNA: TGTGCCAGCAGTTTATCGTGGGGACAGCAATATGAAGCTTTCTTT. Its protein is CASSLSWGQQYEAFF.

This rearrangement joins TRBV19 to TRBJ2-1, with 8 bases that match TRBD1. The germline V gene has CDR1 LNHDA and CDR2 SQIVND (reference sequence). This CDR3 is built from 12 residues. Trimming at V came to 5 bases and at J to 13 bases, leaving 7 bases not matched to a gene. CDR3 in amino acids: CASSVYRGDQFF. CDR3 DNA: TGTGCCAGTAGTGTATACAGGGGGGATCAGTTCTTC.

V is TRBV6-1 and J is TRBJ1-2, with D unresolved. Germline loops: CDR1 MNHNS, CDR2 SASEGT. The CDR3 runs 14 residues. With 1 base removed from V and 2 bases from J, the gap between germline ends came to 8 bases. CDR3 coding DNA: TGTGCCAGCAGTGAAGGGAGAGGGAACTATGGCTACACCTTC. Its protein product is CASSEGRGNYGYTF.

The chain joins TRBV27 to TRBJ2-7; 7 bases match TRBD1. The V gene end was trimmed by 5 bases and the J gene end by 7 bases; junction bases not matched to a gene: 8. Germline V gene lookup returns CDR1 MNHEY and CDR2 SMNVEV (reference sequence). The CDR3 loop spans 13 amino acids. The CDR3 nucleotides read TGTGCCAGCAGTCCGACAGGGTTGGGGGAGCAGTACTTC. Its protein is CASSPTGLGEQYF.

The chain couples TRBV6-6 to TRBJ2-2; TRBD2 might be the D (5 bases). The V end was cut by 0 bases, the J end by 4 bases, with 9 bases between. Looked up from germline, CDR1 is MNHNY and CDR2 is SVGAGI (reference sequence). The CDR3 has 15 amino acids. The DNA for the CDR3 is TGTGCCAGCAGTTACTCCGGACTGGCCACCGGGGAGCTGTTTTTT. Its translation is CASSYSGLATGELFF.